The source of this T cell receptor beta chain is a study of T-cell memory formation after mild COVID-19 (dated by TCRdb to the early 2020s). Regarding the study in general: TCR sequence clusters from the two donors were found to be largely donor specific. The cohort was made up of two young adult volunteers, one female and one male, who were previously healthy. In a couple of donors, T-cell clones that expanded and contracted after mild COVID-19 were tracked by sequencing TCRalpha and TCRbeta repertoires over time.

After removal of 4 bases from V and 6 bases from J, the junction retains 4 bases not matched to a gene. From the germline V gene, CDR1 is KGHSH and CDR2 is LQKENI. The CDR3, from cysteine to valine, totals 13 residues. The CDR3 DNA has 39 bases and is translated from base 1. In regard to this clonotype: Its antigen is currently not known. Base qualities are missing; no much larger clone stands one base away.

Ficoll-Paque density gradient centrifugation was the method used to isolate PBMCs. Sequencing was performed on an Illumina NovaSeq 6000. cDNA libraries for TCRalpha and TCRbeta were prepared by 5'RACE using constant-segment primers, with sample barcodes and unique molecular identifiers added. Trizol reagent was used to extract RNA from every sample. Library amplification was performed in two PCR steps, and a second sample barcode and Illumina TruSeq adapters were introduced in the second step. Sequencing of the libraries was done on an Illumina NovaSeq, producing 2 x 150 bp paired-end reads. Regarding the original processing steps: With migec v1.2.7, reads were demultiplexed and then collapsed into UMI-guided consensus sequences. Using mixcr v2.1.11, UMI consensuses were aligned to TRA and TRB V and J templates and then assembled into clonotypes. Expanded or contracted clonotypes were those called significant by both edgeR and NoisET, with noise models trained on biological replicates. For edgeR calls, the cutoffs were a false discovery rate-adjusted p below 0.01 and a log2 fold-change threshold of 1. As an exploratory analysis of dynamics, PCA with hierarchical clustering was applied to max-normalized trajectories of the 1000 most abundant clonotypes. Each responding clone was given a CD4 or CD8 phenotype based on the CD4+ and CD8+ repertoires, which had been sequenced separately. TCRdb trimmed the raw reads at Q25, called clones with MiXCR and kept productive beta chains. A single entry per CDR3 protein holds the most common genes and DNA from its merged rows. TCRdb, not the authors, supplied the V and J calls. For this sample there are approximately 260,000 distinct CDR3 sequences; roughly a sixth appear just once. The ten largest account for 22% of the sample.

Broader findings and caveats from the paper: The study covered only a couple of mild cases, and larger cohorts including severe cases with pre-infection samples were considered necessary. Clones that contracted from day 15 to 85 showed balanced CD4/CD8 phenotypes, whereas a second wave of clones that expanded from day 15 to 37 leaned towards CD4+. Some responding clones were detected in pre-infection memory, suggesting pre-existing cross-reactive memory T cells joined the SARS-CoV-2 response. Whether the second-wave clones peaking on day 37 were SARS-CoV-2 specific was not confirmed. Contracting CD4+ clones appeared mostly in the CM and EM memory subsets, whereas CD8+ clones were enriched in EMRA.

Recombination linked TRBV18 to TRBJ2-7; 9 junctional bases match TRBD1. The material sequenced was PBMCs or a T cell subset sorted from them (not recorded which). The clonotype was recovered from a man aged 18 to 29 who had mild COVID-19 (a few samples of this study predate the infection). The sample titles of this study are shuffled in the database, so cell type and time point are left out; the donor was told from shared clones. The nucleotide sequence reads TGTGCCAGCTCACGTGACAGGGGGGCCGAGCAGTACGTC. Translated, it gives CASSRDRGAEQYV.